This is a list of T cell receptor beta chains from one sample in a study of blood T cells in healthy people across ages. TCRdb reprocessed the 5' RACE reads with MiXCR, giving one entry per CDR3 protein. The table records some 1.5 million distinct CDR3 sequences, about 42% of them present only once. The source material was blood. The receptors were sampled from a woman aged 18-29 years in good health. CDR3s include the opening cysteine and the closing phenylalanine or tryptophan. Fields, in order: clone size, J gene, D gene, V gene, CDR3 DNA, CDR3 protein. D genes are given only for firm matches. Not every row has a clone size; where given, it reads once, few, many or a size class.

size: .; J: TRBJ2-1; D: .; V: TRBV5-1; DNA: TGCGCCAGCAGCCCCGGGATCGCCGATGAGCAGTTCTTC; CDR3: CASSPGIADEQFF
size: .; J: TRBJ2-5; D: TRBD1; V: TRBV20-1; DNA: TGCAGTGCTTGGAAAATGGGGACAGGGAAAGAGACCCAGTACTTC; CDR3: CSAWKMGTGKETQYF
size: few; J: TRBJ2-3; D: .; V: TRBV6-5; DNA: TGTGCCAGCAGTTACTCGAGCAGGGCCCCTTCACAGACGCAGTATTTT; CDR3: CASSYSSRAPSQTQYF
size: few; J: TRBJ2-1; D: TRBD1; V: TRBV25-1; DNA: TGTGCCAGCAGTGGGGGACAGGGCATGGGAGAGACCCAGTTCTTC; CDR3: CASSGGQGMGETQFF
size: .; J: TRBJ2-3; D: .; V: TRBV24-1; DNA: TGTGCCGCGGGACCGAACACAGATACGCAGTATTTT; CDR3: CAAGPNTDTQYF
size: .; J: TRBJ1-4; D: TRBD1; V: TRBV6-6; DNA: TGTGCCAGCAGTAGGGGGCAAAGCGTGGAAAAACTGTTTTTT; CDR3: CASSRGQSVEKLFF
size: .; J: TRBJ2-7; D: TRBD2; V: TRBV6-2/TRBV6-3; DNA: TGTGCCAGCAGTTTGTTAGCGGGAGATGACGAGCAGTACTTC; CDR3: CASSLLAGDDEQYF
size: few; J: TRBJ1-5; D: .; V: TRBV2; DNA: TGTGCCAGCAGTAGGGTCCGTTGGGGCAATCAGCCCCAGCATTTT; CDR3: CASSRVRWGNQPQHF
size: .; J: TRBJ2-1; D: TRBD2; V: TRBV5-1; DNA: TGCGCCAGCAGCCTATCCCGGGGGGGCCAGGAGCAGTTCTTC; CDR3: CASSLSRGGQEQFF
size: .; J: TRBJ1-4; D: TRBD1; V: TRBV28; DNA: TGTGCCAGCAGTACAGGACAGGGGGCGCCGAATGAAAAACTGTTTTTT; CDR3: CASSTGQGAPNEKLFF
size: few; J: TRBJ2-7; D: .; V: TRBV5-1; DNA: TGCGCCAGCAGCCAGGCTCCTCCCGAGCAGTACTTC; CDR3: CASSQAPPEQYF
size: many; J: TRBJ1-6; D: TRBD1; V: TRBV4-3; DNA: TGCGCCAGCAGCCCCCAGACAGGGAATAATTCACCCCTCCACTTT; CDR3: CASSPQTGNNSPLHF
size: .; J: TRBJ1-1; D: .; V: TRBV4-1; DNA: TGCGCCAGCAGCCATGGGGGGGGCTCGGTGGTAAGGATCACTGAAGCTTTCTTT; CDR3: CASSHGGGSVVRITEAFF
size: once; J: TRBJ2-3; D: .; V: TRBV20-1; DNA: TGCAGTCCTACCGGGGGGCGAGGGACAGATACGCTGTATTTT; CDR3: CSPTGGRGTDTLYF
size: .; J: TRBJ2-1; D: .; V: TRBV2; DNA: TGTGCCAGCAGTTTACAGGGAGAAAACAATGAGCAGTTCTTC; CDR3: CASSLQGENNEQFF
size: few; J: TRBJ2-4; D: TRBD2; V: TRBV20-1; DNA: TGCAGTGCAACGGGACTAGCGGGAGTGCGGGGCACGCACATTCAGTACTTC; CDR3: CSATGLAGVRGTHIQYF
size: few; J: TRBJ2-3; D: .; V: TRBV20-1; DNA: TGCAGTGCTAGCAACCGACTATATAGCACAGATACGCAGTATTTT; CDR3: CSASNRLYSTDTQYF
size: .; J: TRBJ2-2; D: .; V: TRBV11-3; DNA: TGTGCCAGCAGCCGACCCGACTATAGAGGGGAGCTGTTTTTT; CDR3: CASSRPDYRGELFF
size: .; J: TRBJ2-5; D: TRBD2; V: TRBV20-1; DNA: TGCAGTGCTAAGCCGGGACTAGCGGGAGAGACCCAGTACTTC; CDR3: CSAKPGLAGETQYF
size: once; J: TRBJ2-5; D: .; V: TRBV15; DNA: TGTGCCACCAGCAGAGATGGGGCTCAAGAGACCCAGTACTTC; CDR3: CATSRDGAQETQYF
size: few; J: TRBJ2-4; D: .; V: TRBV3-1; DNA: TGTGCCAGCAGTCAACCAGGGAAAGCCAAAAACATTCAGTACTTC; CDR3: CASSQPGKAKNIQYF
size: few; J: TRBJ1-2; D: TRBD1; V: TRBV9; DNA: TGTGCCAGCAGCGCGGACAGGGAAATCTATGGCTACACCTTC; CDR3: CASSADREIYGYTF
size: few; J: TRBJ1-1; D: .; V: TRBV2; DNA: TGTGCCAGCAGTGCACAAGGCCCTGAAGCTTTCTTT; CDR3: CASSAQGPEAFF
size: many; J: TRBJ2-7; D: .; V: TRBV12-3/TRBV12-4; DNA: TGTGCCAGCAGCCCCACAGGAGTCCACGAGCAGTACTTC; CDR3: CASSPTGVHEQYF
size: .; J: TRBJ2-2; D: TRBD1; V: TRBV11-1; DNA: TGTGCCAGCAGCGCTAGAGGGGGCGCGACCGGGGAGCTGTTTTTT; CDR3: CASSARGGATGELFF
size: few; J: TRBJ1-2; D: .; V: TRBV27; DNA: TGTGCCAGCAGTTTCTCGACAGTCGGCTATGGCTACACCTTC; CDR3: CASSFSTVGYGYTF